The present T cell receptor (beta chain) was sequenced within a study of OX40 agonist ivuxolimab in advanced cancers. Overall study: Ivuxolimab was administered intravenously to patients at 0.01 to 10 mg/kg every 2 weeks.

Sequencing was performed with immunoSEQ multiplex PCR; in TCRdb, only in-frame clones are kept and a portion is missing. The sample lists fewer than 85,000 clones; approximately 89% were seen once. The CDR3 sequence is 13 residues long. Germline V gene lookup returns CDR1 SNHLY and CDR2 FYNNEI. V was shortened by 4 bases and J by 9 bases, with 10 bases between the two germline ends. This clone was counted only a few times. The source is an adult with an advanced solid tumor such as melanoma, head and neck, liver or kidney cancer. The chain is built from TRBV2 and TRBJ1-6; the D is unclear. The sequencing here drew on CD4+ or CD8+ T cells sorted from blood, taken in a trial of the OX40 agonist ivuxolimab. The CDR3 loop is CASSGGRSSPLHF. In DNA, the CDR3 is TGTGCCAGCAGTGGAGGTAGGAGTTCACCCCTCCACTTT.